This TCR beta chain was sequenced in a study of T cell repertoires in cytomegalovirus infection. Study context: Public TCR beta signatures indicated both CMV infection and matching HLA type. Study-level points and caveats: The ex vivo response was dominated by HLA-C-restricted CMV-specific TCR beta clonotypes. Pooled public TCR beta family frequency picked out CMV carriers with the relevant HLA.

Looked up from germline, CDR1 is SEHNR and CDR2 is FQNEAQ (reference sequence). The CDR3 extends over 13 amino acids. Deletions cut 3 bases from V and 7 bases from J, with 12 bases between. Turning to this clonotype: Antigen unknown.

One entry per CDR3 protein, called by TCRdb with MiXCR from the reads. The sample contains 680,000 or so distinct CDR3 sequences, about 40% of which appear only once. The sample was PBMCs. The chain carries TRBV7-9 and TRBJ1-1, with D unclear. The TCR originated in a human donor in good health (CMV status not recorded). Some clones in this sample may be carry-over from other donors' samples. The CDR3 here is CASSFTGIGEAFF. In DNA form, the CDR3 reads TGTGCCAGCAGCTTCACGGGGATCGGTGAAGCTTTCTTT.